The TCR beta chain described here comes from a study of T cell responses to AZD1222 COVID-19 vaccine. The CDR3 loop spans 15 amino acids. Per germline, CDR1 LNHDA and CDR2 SQIVND (reference sequence). V gave up 6 bases and J gave up 3 bases; unmatched junction bases: 2. Only in-frame clones appear in the TCRdb table, and some are missing; sequencing was by immunoSEQ multiplex PCR. The table lists around 140,000 clones, nearly 95% of them singletons. To note about this clone: Its antigen is not known.

Study conclusions and caveats: Reportedly, close to half of spike-specific TCRs are directed against unmutated variant regions.

Sequencing used peripheral blood, obtained 28 days after the second AZD1222 dose. This receptor was taken from an adult who received the AZD1222 COVID-19 vaccine. The V call is TRBV19, the J call TRBJ2-1; 13 nucleotides line up with TRBD2. The DNA for the CDR3 is TGTGCCAGTAGGAGGACTAGCGGGAGCTACAATGAGCAGTTCTTC. Its protein product is CASRRTSGSYNEQFF.